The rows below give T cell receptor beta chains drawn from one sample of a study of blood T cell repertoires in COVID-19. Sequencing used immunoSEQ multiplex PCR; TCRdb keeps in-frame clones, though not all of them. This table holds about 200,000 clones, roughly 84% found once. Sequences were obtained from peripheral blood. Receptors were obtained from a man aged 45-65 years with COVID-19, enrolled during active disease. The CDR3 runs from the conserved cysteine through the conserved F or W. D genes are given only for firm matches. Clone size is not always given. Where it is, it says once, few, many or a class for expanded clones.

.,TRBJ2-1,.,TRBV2,CASTKDSYSYNEQFF,TGTGCCAGCACCAAAGACAGTTACTCCTACAATGAGCAGTTCTTC
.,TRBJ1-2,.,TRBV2,CASSEEGYGYTF,TGTGCCAGCAGTGAGGAGGGTTATGGCTACACCTTC
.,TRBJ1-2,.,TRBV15,CATSRQGDYGYTF,TGTGCCACCAGCAGACAAGGGGATTATGGCTACACCTTC
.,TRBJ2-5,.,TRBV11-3,CASSSALAETQYF,TGTGCCAGCAGCTCAGCCCTAGCGGAGACCCAGTACTTC
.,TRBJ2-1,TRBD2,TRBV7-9,CASSLVGGRSYNEQFF,TGTGCCAGCAGCCTCGTTGGCGGGAGGTCCTACAATGAGCAGTTCTTC
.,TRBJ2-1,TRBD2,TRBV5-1,CASRMGGTSSYNEQFF,TGCGCCAGCAGGATGGGAGGGACTAGCTCCTACAATGAGCAGTTCTTC
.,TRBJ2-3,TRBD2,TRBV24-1,CATSESGSGADTQYF,TGTGCCACCAGTGAGAGCGGGAGCGGCGCAGATACGCAGTATTTT
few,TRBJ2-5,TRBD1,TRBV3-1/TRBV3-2,CASSRTGETQYF,TGTGCCAGCAGTCGGACAGGGGAGACCCAGTACTTC
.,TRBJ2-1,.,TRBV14,CASSQNPAGGNEQFF,TGTGCCAGCAGCCAAAACCCAGCGGGCGGCAATGAGCAGTTCTTC
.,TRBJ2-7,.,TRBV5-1,CASSLEAGYSYEQYF,TGCGCCAGCAGCTTGGAGGCAGGGTACTCCTACGAGCAGTACTTC
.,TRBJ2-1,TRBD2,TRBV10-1,CASSESAGARTEQFF,TGCGCCAGCAGTGAGTCAGCGGGAGCCCGTACTGAGCAGTTCTTC
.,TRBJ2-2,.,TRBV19,CASSIDYPGELFF,TGTGCCAGTAGTATTGACTACCCCGGGGAGCTGTTTTTT
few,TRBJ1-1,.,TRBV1,CTSSQEGPNGTEAFF,TGCACCAGCAGCCAGGAGGGTCCTAATGGGACTGAAGCTTTCTTT
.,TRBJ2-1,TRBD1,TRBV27,CASSQRGQGDNEQFF,TGTGCCAGCAGTCAAAGAGGACAGGGGGACAATGAGCAGTTCTTC
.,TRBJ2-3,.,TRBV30,CAWSVWRADTQYF,TGTGCCTGGAGTGTATGGAGGGCAGATACGCAGTATTTT
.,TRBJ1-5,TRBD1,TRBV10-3,CATAGGQGESGNQPQHF,TGTGCCACCGCGGGCGGGCAGGGGGAATCAGGCAATCAGCCCCAGCATTTT
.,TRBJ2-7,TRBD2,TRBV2,CASTEAGVGVGGSYEQYF,TGTGCCAGCACCGAAGCGGGAGTGGGGGTAGGGGGTTCCTACGAGCAATACTTC
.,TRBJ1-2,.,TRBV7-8,CASSSIPGVQGGAFRQTGGYTF,TGTGCCAGCAGCTCGATCCCCGGAGTCCAGGGTGGGGCTTTTAGACAGACGGGCGGCTACACCTTC
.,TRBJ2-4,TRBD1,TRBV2,CASRPGQGPNIQYF,TGTGCCAGCAGACCGGGACAGGGTCCGAACATTCAGTACTTC
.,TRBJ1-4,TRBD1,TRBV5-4,CASSPTGGREKLFF,TGTGCCAGCAGCCCTACAGGGGGCAGGGAAAAACTGTTTTTT
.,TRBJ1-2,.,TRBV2,CASTTGRVSRGYTF,TGTGCCAGCACCACAGGGAGGGTGTCTAGGGGCTACACCTTC
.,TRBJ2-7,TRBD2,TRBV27,CASSLSGSTRGGIEQYF,TGTGCCAGCAGTTTATCGGGTTCGACGCGGGGGGGCATCGAGCAGTACTTC
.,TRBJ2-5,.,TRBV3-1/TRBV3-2,CASSVARTKQETQYF,TGTGCCAGCAGCGTTGCCCGGACTAAGCAAGAGACCCAGTACTTC
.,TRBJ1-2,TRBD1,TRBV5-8,CASSITLGQSGYTF,TGTGCCAGCAGCATTACACTGGGACAGTCAGGCTACACCTTC
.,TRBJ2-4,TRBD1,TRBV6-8,CASSYPDRGQTLGGF,TGTGCCAGCAGTTACCCAGACAGGGGACAAACATTAGGTGGGTTC
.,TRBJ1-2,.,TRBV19,CASSPQGTGYTF,TGTGCCAGTAGTCCACAGGGAACTGGCTACACCTTC
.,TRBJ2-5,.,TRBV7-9,CASSLVGAETQYF,TGTGCCAGCAGCTTAGTTGGGGCGGAGACCCAGTACTTC
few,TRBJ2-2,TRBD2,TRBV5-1,CASSPERESGGELFF,TGCGCCAGCAGCCCCGAGCGGGAGTCGGGCGGGGAGCTGTTTTTT
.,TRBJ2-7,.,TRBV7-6,CASSQLPPGGPYYEQYF,TGTGCCAGCAGCCAACTTCCTCCCGGGGGACCCTACTACGAGCAGTACTTC
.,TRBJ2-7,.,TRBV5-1,CASSLDSGGIPYEQYF,TGCGCCAGCAGCTTGGATAGCGGCGGGATCCCCTACGAGCAGTACTTC
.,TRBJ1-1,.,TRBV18,CASSSTFDTEAFF,TGTGCCAGCTCCTCGACTTTTGACACTGAAGCTTTCTTT
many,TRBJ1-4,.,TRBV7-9,CASSLARGPGNEKLFF,TGTGCCAGCAGCTTAGCGCGTGGCCCCGGGAATGAAAAACTGTTTTTT
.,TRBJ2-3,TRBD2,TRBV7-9,CASSLVRGGPTDTQYF,TGTGCCAGCAGCTTAGTCCGGGGGGGGCCCACAGATACGCAGTATTTT
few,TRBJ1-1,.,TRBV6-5,CASSYVGDTEAFF,TGTGCCAGCAGTTACGTCGGAGACACTGAAGCTTTCTTT
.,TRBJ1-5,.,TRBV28,CASSRVTQPQHF,TGTGCCAGCAGCAGGGTGACTCAGCCCCAGCATTTT
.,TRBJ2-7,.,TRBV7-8,CASSLGLLYEQYF,TGTGCCAGCAGCTTAGGACTGCTCTACGAGCAGTACTTC
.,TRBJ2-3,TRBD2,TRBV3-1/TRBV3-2,CASSRAGGPTDTQYF,TGTGCCAGCAGCCGAGCGGGAGGGCCGACAGATACGCAGTATTTT
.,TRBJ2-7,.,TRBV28,CASSPPERVYEQYF,TGTGCCAGCAGTCCCCCCGAGCGGGTCTACGAGCAGTACTTC
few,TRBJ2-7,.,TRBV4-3,CASSQVFDSSYEQYF,TGCGCCAGCAGCCAAGTTTTCGACAGCTCCTACGAGCAGTACTTC
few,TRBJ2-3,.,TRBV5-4,CASSRLGRSGGRTDTQYF,TGTGCCAGCAGCCGCCTAGGCCGGAGCGGAGGCCGCACAGATACGCAGTATTTT
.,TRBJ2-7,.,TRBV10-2,CASSDLRGIAYEQYF,TGCGCCAGCAGTGACCTCAGGGGAATTGCCTACGAGCAGTACTTC
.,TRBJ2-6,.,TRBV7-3,CAIRGSGANVLTF,TGTGCCATTCGGGGCTCTGGGGCCAACGTCCTGACTTTC
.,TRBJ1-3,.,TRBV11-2,CASSSRPQYSGNTIYF,TGTGCCAGCAGCTCCCGACCACAGTATTCTGGAAACACCATATATTTT
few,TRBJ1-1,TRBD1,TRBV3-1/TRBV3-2,CASSQDAGGTGGEDTEAFF,TGTGCCAGCAGCCAAGATGCAGGCGGGACAGGGGGCGAGGACACTGAAGCTTTCTTT
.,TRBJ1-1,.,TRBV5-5,CASSRGSNTEAFF,TGTGCCAGCAGCCGGGGGTCGAACACTGAAGCTTTCTTT
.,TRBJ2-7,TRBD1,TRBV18,CASSANSPGQGSLEQYF,TGTGCCAGCTCCGCGAATTCTCCGGGACAGGGGTCTCTCGAGCAGTACTTC
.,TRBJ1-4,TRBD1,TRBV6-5,CASSSGQNDEKLFF,TGTGCCAGCAGTTCGGGACAGAACGACGAAAAACTGTTTTTT
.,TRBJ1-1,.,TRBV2,CASSEQGTHTEAFF,TGTGCCAGCAGTGAGCAGGGGACACACACTGAAGCTTTCTTT
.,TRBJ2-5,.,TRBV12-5,CASGLVNRETQYF,TGTGCTAGTGGTTTGGTAAATCGGGAGACCCAGTACTTC
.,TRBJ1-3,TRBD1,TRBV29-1,CSAQGSSGNTIYF,TGCAGCGCACAGGGGAGCTCTGGAAACACCATATATTTT
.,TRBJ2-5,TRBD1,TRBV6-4,CASSDEAGGQETQYF,TGTGCCAGCAGTGACGAGGCAGGGGGACAAGAGACCCAGTACTTC
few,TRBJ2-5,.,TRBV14,CASSPALGAAPQETQYF,TGTGCCAGCAGCCCCGCCCTAGGAGCGGCCCCCCAAGAGACCCAGTACTTC
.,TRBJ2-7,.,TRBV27,CASSLRDNSYEQYF,TGTGCCAGCAGTTTAAGGGACAACTCCTACGAGCAGTACTTC
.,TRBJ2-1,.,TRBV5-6,CASSQIGAGSNEQFF,TGTGCCAGCAGCCAAATTGGAGCGGGTTCCAATGAGCAGTTCTTC
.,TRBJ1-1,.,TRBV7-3,CASSTYSNTEAFF,TGTGCCAGCAGCACCTACAGTAACACTGAAGCTTTCTTT
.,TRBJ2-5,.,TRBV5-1,CASSLGGFEETQYF,TGCGCCAGCAGCTTGGGCGGGTTTGAAGAGACCCAGTACTTC
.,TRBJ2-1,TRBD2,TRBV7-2,CASSHPNRASGFF,TGTGCCAGCAGCCACCCTAACCGGGCTAGCGGGTTCTTC